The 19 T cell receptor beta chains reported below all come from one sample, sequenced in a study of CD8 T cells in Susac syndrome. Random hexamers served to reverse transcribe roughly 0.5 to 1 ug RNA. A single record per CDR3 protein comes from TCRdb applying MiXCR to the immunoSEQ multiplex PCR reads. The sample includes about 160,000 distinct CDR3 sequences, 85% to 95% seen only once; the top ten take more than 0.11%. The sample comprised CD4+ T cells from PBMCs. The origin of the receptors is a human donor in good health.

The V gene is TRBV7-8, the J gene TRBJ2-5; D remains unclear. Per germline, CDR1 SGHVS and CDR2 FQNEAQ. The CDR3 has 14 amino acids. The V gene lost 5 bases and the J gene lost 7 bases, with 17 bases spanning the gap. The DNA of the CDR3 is TGTGCCAGCAGCCCGGCTAGGGCTCGGGCGACCCAGTACTTC. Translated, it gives CASSPARARATQYF.

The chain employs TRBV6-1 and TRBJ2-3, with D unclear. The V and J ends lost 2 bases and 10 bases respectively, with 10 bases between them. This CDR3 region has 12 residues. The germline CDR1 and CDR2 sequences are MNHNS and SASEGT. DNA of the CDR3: TGTGCCAGCAGTGAATCAGGCCCCGCGCAGTATTTT. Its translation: CASSESGPAQYF.

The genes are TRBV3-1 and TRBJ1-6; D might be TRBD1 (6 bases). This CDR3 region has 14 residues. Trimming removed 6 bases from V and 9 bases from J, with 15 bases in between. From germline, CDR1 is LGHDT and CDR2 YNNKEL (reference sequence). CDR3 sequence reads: CASRQTGLGSPLHF. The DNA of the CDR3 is TGTGCCAGCAGGCAGACAGGTCTGGGTTCACCCCTCCACTTT. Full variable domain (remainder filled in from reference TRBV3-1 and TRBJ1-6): DTAVSQTPKYLVTQMGNDKSIKCEQNLGHDTMYWYKQDSKKFLKIMFSYNNKELIINETVPNRFSPKSPDKAHLNLHINSLELGDSAVYFCASRQTGLGSPLHFGNGTRLTVT.

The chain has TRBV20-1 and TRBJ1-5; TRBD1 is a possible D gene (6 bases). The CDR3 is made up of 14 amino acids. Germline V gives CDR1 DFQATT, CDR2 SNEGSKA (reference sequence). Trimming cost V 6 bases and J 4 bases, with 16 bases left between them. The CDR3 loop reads CSAEQGGKNQPQHF. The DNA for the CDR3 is TGCAGTGCGGAACAGGGAGGTAAAAATCAGCCCCAGCATTTT.

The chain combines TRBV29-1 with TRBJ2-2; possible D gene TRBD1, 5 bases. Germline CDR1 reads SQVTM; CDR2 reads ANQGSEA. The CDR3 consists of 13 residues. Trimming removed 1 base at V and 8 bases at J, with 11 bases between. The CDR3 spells CSVEVFRAGELFF. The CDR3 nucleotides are TGCAGCGTTGAAGTATTCAGGGCGGGGGAGCTGTTTTTT.

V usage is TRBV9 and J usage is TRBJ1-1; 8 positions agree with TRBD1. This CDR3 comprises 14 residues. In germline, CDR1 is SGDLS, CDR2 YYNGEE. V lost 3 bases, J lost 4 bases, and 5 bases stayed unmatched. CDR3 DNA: TGTGCCAGCAGCGCCTTAACAGGGGGCACTGAAGCTTTCTTT. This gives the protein CASSALTGGTEAFF.

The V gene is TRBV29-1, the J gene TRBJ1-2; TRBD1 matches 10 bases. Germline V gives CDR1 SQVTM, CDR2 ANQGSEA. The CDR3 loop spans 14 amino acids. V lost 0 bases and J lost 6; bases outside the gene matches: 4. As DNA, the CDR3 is TGCAGCGTTGAAGACCGGGACAGGGGCAATGGCTACACCTTC. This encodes CSVEDRDRGNGYTF. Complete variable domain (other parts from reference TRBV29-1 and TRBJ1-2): SAVISQKPSRDICQRGTSLTIQCQVDSQVTMMFWYRQQPGQSLTLIATANQGSEATYESGFVIDKFPISRPNLTFSTLTVSNMSPEDSSIYLCSVEDRDRGNGYTFGSGTRLTVV.

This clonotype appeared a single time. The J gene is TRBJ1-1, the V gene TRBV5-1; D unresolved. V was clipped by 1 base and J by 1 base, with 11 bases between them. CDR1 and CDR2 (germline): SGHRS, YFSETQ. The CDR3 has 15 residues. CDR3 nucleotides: TGCGCCAGCAGCTTGAGCGGACTGTCGAACACTGAAGCTTTCTTT. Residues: CASSLSGLSNTEAFF.

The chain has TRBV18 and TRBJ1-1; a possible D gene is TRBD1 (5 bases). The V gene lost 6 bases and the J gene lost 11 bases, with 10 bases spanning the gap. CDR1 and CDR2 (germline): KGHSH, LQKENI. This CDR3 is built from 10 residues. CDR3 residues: CASSGGEAFF. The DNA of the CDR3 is TGTGCCAGCTCCGGGGGTGAGGCTTTCTTT.

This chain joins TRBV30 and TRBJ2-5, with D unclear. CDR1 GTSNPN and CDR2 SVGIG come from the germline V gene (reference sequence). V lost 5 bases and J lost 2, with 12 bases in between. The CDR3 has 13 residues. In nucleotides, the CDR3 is TGTGCCTGGGAGTTTGGACGGCAAGAGACCCAGTACTTC. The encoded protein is CAWEFGRQETQYF.

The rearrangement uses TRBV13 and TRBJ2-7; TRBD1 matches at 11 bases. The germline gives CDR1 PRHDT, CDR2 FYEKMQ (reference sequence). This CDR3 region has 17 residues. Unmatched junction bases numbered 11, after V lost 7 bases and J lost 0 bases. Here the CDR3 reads CASTRRDRGFVSYEQYF. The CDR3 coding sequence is TGTGCCAGCACCAGGAGGGACAGGGGGTTCGTCTCCTACGAGCAGTACTTC.

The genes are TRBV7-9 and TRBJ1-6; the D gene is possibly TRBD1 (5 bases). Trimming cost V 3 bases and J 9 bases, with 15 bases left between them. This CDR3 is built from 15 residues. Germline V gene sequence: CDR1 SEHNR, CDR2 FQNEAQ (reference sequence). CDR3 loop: CASSLYPQGASPLHF. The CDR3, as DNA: TGTGCCAGCAGCTTGTACCCCCAGGGCGCTTCACCCCTCCACTTT.

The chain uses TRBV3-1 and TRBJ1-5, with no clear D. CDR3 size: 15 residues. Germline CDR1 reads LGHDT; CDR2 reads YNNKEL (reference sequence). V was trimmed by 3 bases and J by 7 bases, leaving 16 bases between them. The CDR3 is CASSQAYGQPQPQHF. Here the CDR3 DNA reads TGTGCCAGCAGCCAGGCCTACGGGCAGCCCCAGCCCCAGCATTTT.

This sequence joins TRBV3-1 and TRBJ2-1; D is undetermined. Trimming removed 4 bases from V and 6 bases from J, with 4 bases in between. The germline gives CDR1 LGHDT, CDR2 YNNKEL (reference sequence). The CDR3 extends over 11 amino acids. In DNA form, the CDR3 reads TGTGCCAGCAGCCGCAGCAATGAGCAGTTCTTC. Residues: CASSRSNEQFF.

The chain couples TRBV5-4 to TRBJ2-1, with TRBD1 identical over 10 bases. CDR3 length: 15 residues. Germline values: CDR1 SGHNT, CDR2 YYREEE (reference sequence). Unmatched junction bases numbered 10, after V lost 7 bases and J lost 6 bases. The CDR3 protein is CASEPRQGAGNEQFF. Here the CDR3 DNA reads TGTGCCAGCGAACCCCGACAGGGGGCGGGCAATGAGCAGTTCTTC.

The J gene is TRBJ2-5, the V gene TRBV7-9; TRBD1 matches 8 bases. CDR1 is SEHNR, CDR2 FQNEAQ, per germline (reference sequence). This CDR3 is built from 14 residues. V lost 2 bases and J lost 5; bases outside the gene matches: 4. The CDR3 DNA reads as TGTGCCAGCAGCTTAATTCAGGGGGCGGAGACCCAGTACTTC. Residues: CASSLIQGAETQYF.

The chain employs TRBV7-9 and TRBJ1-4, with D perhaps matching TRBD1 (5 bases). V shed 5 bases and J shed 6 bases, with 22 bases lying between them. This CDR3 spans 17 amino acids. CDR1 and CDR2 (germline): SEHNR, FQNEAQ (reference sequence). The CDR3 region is CASSERGIPGGDEKLFF. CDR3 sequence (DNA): TGTGCCAGCAGCGAACGCGGGATCCCGGGGGGGGATGAAAAACTGTTTTTT.

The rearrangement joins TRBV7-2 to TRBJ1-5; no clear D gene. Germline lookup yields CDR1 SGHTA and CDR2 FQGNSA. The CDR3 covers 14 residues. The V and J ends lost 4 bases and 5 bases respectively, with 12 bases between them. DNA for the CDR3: TGTGCCAGCAGCTCATCTTGGAGGGATCAGCCCCAGCATTTT. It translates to CASSSSWRDQPQHF.

In nucleotides, the CDR3 is TGTGCCAGCAGCTACCTAGGAGGGGGGCCGCCAGATACGCAGTATTTT. The encoded protein is CASSYLGGGPPDTQYF. The chain has TRBV5-4 and TRBJ2-3, with D perhaps matching TRBD1 or TRBD2 (6 bases each). The V and J ends lost 3 bases and 4 bases respectively, with 18 bases between them. Germline loops: CDR1 SGHNT, CDR2 YYREEE (reference sequence). This CDR3 is built from 16 residues.